One sample yielded the 10 T cell receptor beta chains listed below, sequenced in a study of CD8 T cells in Susac syndrome. Reverse transcription of about 0.5 to 1 ug RNA was carried out with random hexamers. TCRdb used MiXCR to reprocess the immunoSEQ multiplex PCR reads, holding one entry per CDR3 protein. The sample shows about 200,000 distinct CDR3 sequences, 85% to 95% of them seen only once. Sequencing used CD4+ T cells from PBMCs. These TCRs come from a human donor in good health.

The CDR3, as DNA: TGTGCCACCAGTGATTCCGGGACAGCGAACTATGGCTACACCTTC. Amino acid sequence: CATSDSGTANYGYTF. The gene calls are TRBV24-1 and TRBJ1-2; TRBD1 aligns across 7 bases. V gave up 2 bases and J gave up 2 bases; unmatched junction bases: 4. The CDR3 is 15 amino acids. Germline values: CDR1 KGHDR, CDR2 SFDVKD.

The chain employs TRBV27 and TRBJ2-3; 7 positions match TRBD1. The trim removed 5 bases at V and 4 bases at J, leaving 6 bases unmatched. This CDR3 comprises 14 residues. Germline values: CDR1 MNHEY, CDR2 SMNVEV (reference sequence). This CDR3 is CASSDSGGPDTQYF. In DNA form, the CDR3 reads TGTGCCAGCAGTGATTCAGGGGGTCCAGATACGCAGTATTTT.

V and J are TRBV29-1 and TRBJ2-2; weak D call: TRBD1 (7 bases). This CDR3 spans 13 amino acids. From germline, CDR1 is SQVTM and CDR2 ANQGSEA. The ends were cut back, 0 bases at V and 6 bases at J, with 8 bases in the middle. The DNA for the CDR3 is TGCAGCGTTGAAGACAGGGGGGCCGGGGAGCTGTTTTTT. Its translation is CSVEDRGAGELFF.

V is TRBV12-3 or TRBV12-4 and J is TRBJ2-1, with a possible D match to TRBD1 (5 bases). The CDR3 has 13 residues. V lost 6 bases and J lost 10, with 16 bases in between. The CDR3 spells CASRGFGAREQFF. The CDR3, as DNA: TGTGCCAGCAGAGGGTTTGGGGCGCGGGAGCAGTTCTTC.

The chain links TRBV6-5 to TRBJ2-1, with unresolved D. The germline V and J ends were trimmed by 6 bases and 5 bases, with 14 bases remaining between them. CDR1 and CDR2 (germline): MNHEY, SVGAGI. The CDR3 has 14 amino acids. In DNA, the CDR3 is TGTGCCAGCAGCCCCCCGGCGGCTAACAATGAGCAGTTCTTC. This codes for CASSPPAANNEQFF.

J is TRBJ2-2 and V is TRBV29-1; 7 bases fit TRBD2. J lost 5 bases, V lost 3 bases, and 0 bases had no gene match. The CDR3 spans 12 residues. The germline gives CDR1 SQVTM, CDR2 ANQGSEA. The CDR3 coding sequence is TGCAGCGTTGAGGGGGGGACCGGGGAGCTGTTTTTT. Translation: CSVEGGTGELFF.

V gene TRBV6-2 or TRBV6-3 combines with J gene TRBJ2-7; D is unresolved. Per the germline V gene, CDR1 is MNHEY and CDR2 is SVGEGT. This CDR3 contains 15 residues. Trimming took off 2 bases at V and 7 bases at J, with 18 bases between the two ends. The DNA for the CDR3 is TGTGCCAGCAGTTACGGCGGCGGCAGGTCACGGGAGCAGTACTTC. The encoded protein is CASSYGGGRSREQYF.

The chain combines TRBV12-3 or TRBV12-4 with TRBJ2-7, with D unclear. Trimming cost V 3 bases and J 2 bases, with 8 bases left between them. The CDR3 is 13 residues long. In DNA form, the CDR3 reads TGTGCCAGCAGTTTCAAGTGTCCCTACGAGCAGTACGTC. This codes for CASSFKCPYEQYV.

The chain combines TRBV5-1 with TRBJ2-1; D could derive from TRBD1 or TRBD2 (5 bases each). Germline V gives CDR1 SGHRS, CDR2 YFSETQ. CDR3 length: 14 amino acids. Trimming took off 0 bases at V and 8 bases at J, with 12 bases between the two ends. The CDR3 bases are TGCGCCAGCAGCTTGGCCTGGGGGTCCGATGAGCAGTTCTTC. Protein product: CASSLAWGSDEQFF.

The DNA of the CDR3 is TGTGCCACCAGTGGCCGAAAACTAGCGGGAGGTTTTGGTGAGCAGTTCTTC. This codes for CATSGRKLAGGFGEQFF. The chain combines TRBV24-1 with TRBJ2-1, with 12 nucleotides matching TRBD2. The CDR3 is 17 amino acids. V trimming: 5 bases; J trimming: 9 bases; junction bases outside the gene matches: 13. CDR1 is KGHDR and CDR2 is SFDVKD in the germline V gene.